This paragraph reports one T cell receptor beta chain. Its cognate antigen is unknown. From germline, CDR1 is LGHDT and CDR2 YNNKEL (reference sequence). The CDR3 has 15 residues. The sample comes from a study of T cells expressing NK-cell markers. Across the study: From sorted CD3+CD56+NKG2C+, CD3+CD56+NKG2C- and CD3+CD56-NKG2C+ T cells came the TCR beta repertoires. Among eight sequenced donors, seven carried HCMV seropositivity while one was seronegative. Study-wide results and caveats: These same clonotypes (in a few donors) also led the CD3+CD56-NKG2C+ fraction. Among CD8+ T cells from over 5 donors, dominant NKG2C+ clonotypes accounted for roughly 1.0-7.0%.

From its re-call of the 5' RACE reads, TCRdb lists each CDR3 protein once, without DNA. This sample's table has a few hundred thousand distinct CDR3 sequences. The origin of this receptor is a man aged 18-70 years in good health. The sequenced sample consisted of blood T cells: a sorted CD56 or NKG2C T cell subset, CD4+ or CD8+ T cells, or bulk PBMC T cells (not recorded which). This chain links TRBV3-1 with TRBJ1-2. CDR3 region: CASSQEEGLYYGYTF.